The T cell receptor (beta chain) under discussion was sequenced for a study of post-analysis software for immune sequencing data. Study-wide findings and caveats: The study found TRBV5-6, TRBV5-1 and TRBV20-1 among a few TRBV segments more frequent in patients than controls. Normalized Chao1 diversity was significantly reduced in patients versus controls.

Unique molecular identifiers had been added to the TCR beta cDNA libraries. It was from about 0.94 to 9.7 million T cells that some 500,000 cDNA molecules came. One entry per CDR3 protein results from TCRdb running MiXCR on the PCR reads. The profile covers hundreds of thousands of distinct CDR3 sequences, with roughly a third appearing a single time and around 4.8% taken by the ten largest. As to this clonotype: Antigen: not known.

Losses at the gene ends were 3 bases for V and 1 base for J; bases not matched to a gene: 2. Germline values: CDR1 KGHDR, CDR2 SFDVKD. The CDR3 has 16 amino acids. The genes are TRBV24-1 and TRBJ2-2, with TRBD1 identical over 9 bases. This receptor was obtained from a girl aged 10 to 17 with multiple sclerosis. The material sequenced was blood. The CDR3 loop is CATSDPTGGNTGELFF. The CDR3 bases are TGTGCCACCAGTGATCCGACAGGGGGGAACACCGGGGAGCTGTTTTTT.